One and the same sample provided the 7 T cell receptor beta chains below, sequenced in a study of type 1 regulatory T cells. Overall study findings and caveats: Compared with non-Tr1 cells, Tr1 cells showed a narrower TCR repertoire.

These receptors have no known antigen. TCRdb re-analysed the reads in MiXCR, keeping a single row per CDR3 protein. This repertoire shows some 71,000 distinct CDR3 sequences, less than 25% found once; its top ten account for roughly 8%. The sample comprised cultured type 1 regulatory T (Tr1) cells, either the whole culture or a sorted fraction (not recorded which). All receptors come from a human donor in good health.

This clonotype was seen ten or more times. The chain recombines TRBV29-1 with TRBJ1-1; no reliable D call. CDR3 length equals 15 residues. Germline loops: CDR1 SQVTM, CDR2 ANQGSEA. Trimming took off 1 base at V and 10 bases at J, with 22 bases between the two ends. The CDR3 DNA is TGCAGCGTTGAAGGCGACATCGCGCAACGGTTTCTAGCTTTCTTT. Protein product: CSVEGDIAQRFLAFF.

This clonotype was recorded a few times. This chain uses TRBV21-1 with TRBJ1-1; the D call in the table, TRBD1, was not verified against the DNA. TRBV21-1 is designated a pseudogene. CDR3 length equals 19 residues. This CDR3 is CASSKVQQQADGHNTEAFF. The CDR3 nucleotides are TGTGCCAGCAGCAAAGTCCAACAGCAGGCGGACGGACATAACACTGAAGCTTTCTTT.

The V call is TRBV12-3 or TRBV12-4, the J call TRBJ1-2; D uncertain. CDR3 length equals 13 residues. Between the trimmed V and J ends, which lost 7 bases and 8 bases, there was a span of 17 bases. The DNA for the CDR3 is TGTGCCAGCAAGTTTAAGGCGCGAGAAGGCTACACCTTC. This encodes CASKFKAREGYTF.

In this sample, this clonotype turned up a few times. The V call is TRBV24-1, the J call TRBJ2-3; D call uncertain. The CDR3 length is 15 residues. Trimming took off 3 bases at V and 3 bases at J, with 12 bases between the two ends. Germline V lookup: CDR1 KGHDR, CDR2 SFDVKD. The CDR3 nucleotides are TGTGCCACCAGTGATCCGCCCCTGGGTACAGATACGCAGTATTTT. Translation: CATSDPPLGTDTQYF.

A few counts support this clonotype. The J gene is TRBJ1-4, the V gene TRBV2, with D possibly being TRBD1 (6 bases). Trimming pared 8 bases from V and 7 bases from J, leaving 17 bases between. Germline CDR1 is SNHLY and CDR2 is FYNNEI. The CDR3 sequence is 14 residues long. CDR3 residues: CASARGGSGEKLFF. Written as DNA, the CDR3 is TGTGCCAGCGCCCGAGGGGGATCGGGTGAAAAACTGTTTTTT.

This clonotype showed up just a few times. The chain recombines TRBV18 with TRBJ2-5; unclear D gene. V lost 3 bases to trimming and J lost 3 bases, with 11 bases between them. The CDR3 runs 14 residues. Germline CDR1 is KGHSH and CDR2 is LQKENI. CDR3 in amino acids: CASSPRSREETQYF. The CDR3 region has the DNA TGTGCCAGCTCACCCCGGTCTAGAGAAGAGACCCAGTACTTC.

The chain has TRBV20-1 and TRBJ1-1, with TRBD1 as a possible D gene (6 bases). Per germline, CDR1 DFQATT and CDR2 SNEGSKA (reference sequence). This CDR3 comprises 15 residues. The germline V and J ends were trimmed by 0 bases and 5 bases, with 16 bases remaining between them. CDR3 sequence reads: CSARDFQGSGTEAFF. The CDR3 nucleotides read TGCAGTGCTAGAGATTTTCAGGGGAGCGGGACTGAAGCTTTCTTT.